Listed below are T cell receptor beta chains from one sample, sequenced in a study of memory CD4+ T cells and cytomegalovirus serostatus. Assay used: immunoSEQ multiplex PCR; TCRdb lists only in-frame clones, some missing. The sample includes roughly 60,000 clones, around 77% seen only once; the top ten take 0.88%. The sequenced material came from memory CD4+ T cells from blood. These receptors all come from an adult in good health and CMV-seronegative. The CDR3 runs from the conserved cysteine through the conserved F or W. Fields, in order: CDR3 protein, CDR3 DNA, clone size, D gene, J gene, V gene. D genes are given only for firm matches. Clone size appears in some rows only: once, few, many, or a class for an expanded clone.

CDR3: CAWSVGTGNTIYF
DNA: TGTGCCTGGAGTGTAGGGACTGGAAACACCATATATTTT
size: NA
D: NA
J: TRBJ1-3
V: TRBV30

CDR3: CASSGGQGAGPKDGYTF
DNA: TGTGCCAGCAGTGGGGGACAGGGGGCGGGCCCAAAGGATGGCTACACCTTC
size: NA
D: TRBD1
J: TRBJ1-2
V: TRBV6-4

CDR3: CASTVTGGTEAFF
DNA: TGTGCCAGTACCGTAACAGGAGGCACTGAAGCTTTCTTT
size: NA
D: NA
J: TRBJ1-1
V: TRBV19

CDR3: CAWSGTGASPLHF
DNA: TGTGCCTGGTCCGGGACAGGGGCTTCACCCCTCCACTTT
size: NA
D: TRBD1
J: TRBJ1-6
V: TRBV30

CDR3: CAIREIDSGNTIYF
DNA: TGTGCCATCAGAGAGATAGACTCTGGAAACACCATATATTTT
size: NA
D: NA
J: TRBJ1-3
V: TRBV10-3

CDR3: CASSRGTTDYGYTF
DNA: TGTGCCAGCAGCCGGGGCACGACGGACTATGGCTACACCTTC
size: NA
D: NA
J: TRBJ1-2
V: TRBV5-8

CDR3: CASSPGAGETQYF
DNA: TGTGCCAGCAGTCCAGGGGCGGGGGAGACCCAGTACTTC
size: few
D: NA
J: TRBJ2-5
V: TRBV2

CDR3: CASSSGLAGGPYNEQFF
DNA: TGTGCTAGCAGTTCGGGACTAGCGGGAGGACCTTACAATGAGCAGTTCTTC
size: few
D: TRBD2
J: TRBJ2-1
V: TRBV7-7

CDR3: CASSHPTGRGLGQPQHF
DNA: TGCGCCAGCAGCCACCCCACGGGCAGGGGCCTAGGTCAGCCCCAGCATTTT
size: NA
D: NA
J: TRBJ1-5
V: TRBV4-1

CDR3: CASSLYLEGNEQFF
DNA: TGTGCCAGCAGCCTTTATCTAGAGGGAAATGAGCAGTTCTTC
size: NA
D: NA
J: TRBJ2-1
V: TRBV27

CDR3: CASTPAGRSYEQYF
DNA: TGTGCCAGCACCCCGGCAGGGAGATCCTACGAGCAGTACTTC
size: NA
D: NA
J: TRBJ2-7
V: TRBV6-5

CDR3: CASSLRTGGPYEQYF
DNA: TGCGCCAGCAGCCTTCGGACAGGGGGCCCCTACGAGCAGTACTTC
size: NA
D: TRBD1
J: TRBJ2-7
V: TRBV4-1

CDR3: CASSLVQGRLFF
DNA: TGTGCCAGCAGTTTAGTCCAGGGCCGGCTGTTTTTT
size: NA
D: NA
J: TRBJ2-2
V: TRBV28

CDR3: CASSNAGGPGETQYF
DNA: TGTGCCAGCAGCAACGCAGGTGGGCCCGGAGAGACCCAGTACTTC
size: NA
D: NA
J: TRBJ2-5
V: TRBV7-9

CDR3: CASRSPGTWAGIPDTQYF
DNA: TGTGCCAGCAGATCACCGGGGACTTGGGCGGGAATCCCAGATACGCAGTATTTT
size: NA
D: NA
J: TRBJ2-3
V: TRBV27

CDR3: CSVRNSGNTIYF
DNA: TGCAGCGTTCGGAACTCTGGAAACACCATATATTTT
size: few
D: NA
J: TRBJ1-3
V: TRBV29-1

CDR3: CASSLYAGGGETQYF
DNA: TGTGCCAGCAGTTTATACGCGGGAGGGGGCGAGACCCAGTACTTC
size: NA
D: TRBD2
J: TRBJ2-5
V: TRBV28

CDR3: CAWSSAGGPYNEQFF
DNA: TGTGCCTGGAGTTCTGCGGGGGGGCCCTACAATGAGCAGTTCTTC
size: NA
D: TRBD2
J: TRBJ2-1
V: TRBV30

CDR3: CASSLSGRPRPTGEKLFF
DNA: TGTGCCAGCAGTTTATCGGGCAGGCCGCGCCCCACGGGGGAAAAACTGTTTTTT
size: NA
D: NA
J: TRBJ1-4
V: TRBV27

CDR3: CASTYGGGGGGYTF
DNA: TGTGCCAGCACCTACGGTGGGGGAGGTGGGGGCTACACCTTC
size: NA
D: NA
J: TRBJ1-2
V: TRBV6-6

CDR3: CASSRDDDSGNTIYF
DNA: TGCGCCAGCAGCAGGGACGATGACTCTGGAAACACCATATATTTT
size: few
D: NA
J: TRBJ1-3
V: TRBV5-1

CDR3: CASSPRQGRGYTF
DNA: TGTGCCAGCAGTCCACGACAGGGTCGTGGCTACACCTTC
size: NA
D: TRBD1
J: TRBJ1-2
V: TRBV6-5

CDR3: CASSLGWNTEAFF
DNA: TGTGCCAGCAGCTTAGGGTGGAACACTGAAGCTTTCTTT
size: NA
D: NA
J: TRBJ1-1
V: TRBV11-1

CDR3: CASSYAGTDPYEQYF
DNA: TGTGCCAGCAGTTACGCCGGGACAGATCCCTACGAGCAGTACTTC
size: NA
D: TRBD1
J: TRBJ2-7
V: TRBV6-6

CDR3: CAVEGASTDTQYF
DNA: TGTGCCGTCGAGGGTGCTAGCACAGATACGCAGTATTTT
size: NA
D: NA
J: TRBJ2-3
V: TRBV28

CDR3: CASKGQGAGGYTF
DNA: TGTGCCAGCAAGGGACAGGGGGCCGGCGGCTACACCTTC
size: NA
D: TRBD1
J: TRBJ1-2
V: TRBV2

CDR3: CASRRTGSGNQPQHF
DNA: TGTGCCAGCAGAAGGACAGGGTCGGGCAATCAGCCCCAGCATTTT
size: NA
D: TRBD1
J: TRBJ1-5
V: TRBV28

CDR3: CASSLAQGSRGYEQYF
DNA: TGTGCCAGCAGCTTAGCACAGGGGTCGAGAGGGTACGAGCAGTACTTC
size: NA
D: TRBD1
J: TRBJ2-7
V: TRBV7-9

CDR3: CASSLSPDRRNEQFF
DNA: TGTGCCAGCAGCTTATCCCCTGACAGGCGGAATGAGCAGTTCTTC
size: NA
D: NA
J: TRBJ2-1
V: TRBV7-3

CDR3: CASSQTSGRNTEAFF
DNA: TGTGCCAGCAGCCAAACCTCGGGAAGGAACACTGAAGCTTTCTTT
size: few
D: NA
J: TRBJ1-1
V: TRBV4-2